The 16 T cell receptor beta chains presented below share a single source sample, sequenced in a study of T cells after yellow fever vaccination. TCRdb independently ran MiXCR on the 5' RACE reads; one entry per CDR3 protein. The data show about 150,000 distinct CDR3 sequences, more than 6.5% seen once. Specimen: CD4+ T cells sorted from PBMCs, collected 10 days after the yellow fever booster vaccination. These receptors all come from a man younger than 45 who received the YFV17D yellow fever vaccine.

This clonotype was detected ten times or more. The rearrangement uses TRBV28 and TRBJ2-7; no reliable D call. The ends were cut back, 3 bases at V and 4 bases at J, with 13 bases in the middle. This CDR3 has 14 amino acids. CDR1 is MDHEN and CDR2 is SYDVKM in the germline V gene. CDR3 sequence (DNA): TGTGCCAGCAGTTTGTTGAGGCCACATTACGAGCAGTACTTC. The encoded protein is CASSLLRPHYEQYF.

This clonotype was counted many times. CDR3 nucleotide sequence: TGCAGCGCACAAAACACCGGGGAGCTGTTTTTT. It encodes CSAQNTGELFF. The V and J genes are TRBV29-1 and TRBJ2-2; D gene unclear. V shed 7 bases and J shed 2 bases, with 5 bases lying between them. Germline loops: CDR1 SQVTM, CDR2 ANQGSEA. The CDR3 contains 11 residues.

This clonotype was recorded at least ten times. This chain uses TRBV7-2 with TRBJ2-1; the match to TRBD1 covers 10 bases. Germline CDR1 reads SGHTA; CDR2 reads FQGNSA. The CDR3 loop spans 15 amino acids. The junction had 4 bases not matched to a gene; V was cut back by 4 bases and J by 4 bases. DNA for the CDR3: TGTGCCAGCAGCTCAGACAGGGGGCTTTACAATGAGCAGTTCTTC. Its protein is CASSSDRGLYNEQFF.

This clonotype was found many times. V gene TRBV10-3 combines with J gene TRBJ2-3; 9 bases are a match to TRBD2. Germline V gives CDR1 ENHRY, CDR2 SYGVKD. This CDR3 has 14 residues. With 6 bases clipped from V and 4 bases from J, the junction kept 5 bases outside the gene matches. The CDR3 coding sequence is TGTGCCATCAGCCGCGGGAGGGATGCAGATACGCAGTATTTT. Translation gives CAISRGRDADTQYF.

This clonotype was counted ten times or more. The chain combines TRBV28 with TRBJ2-1; D unclear. Per the germline V gene, CDR1 is MDHEN and CDR2 is SYDVKM. The CDR3 is made up of 12 amino acids. V was trimmed by 7 bases and J by 0 bases, leaving 4 bases between them. The CDR3 nucleotides read TGTGCCAGCATGGACTCCTACAATGAGCAGTTCTTC. It is translated as CASMDSYNEQFF.

This clonotype was seen ten or more times. The chain links TRBV20-1 to TRBJ2-2, with 8 bases fitting TRBD1. V lost 5 bases and J lost 5; bases outside the gene matches: 10. The CDR3 is 15 amino acids. Germline CDR1 is DFQATT and CDR2 is SNEGSKA (reference sequence). The CDR3 DNA is TGCAGTGCTGTGGGGAACAGGGGGAATACCGGGGAGCTGTTTTTT. It encodes CSAVGNRGNTGELFF.

In the case of this clonotype: A much larger clone differs by one base, so this may be a read error. V and J are TRBV3-1 and TRBJ2-1; D is unclear. Germline-derived CDR1 and CDR2 are LGHDT and YNNKEL (reference sequence). The CDR3 runs to 15 residues. The CDR3 here is CASSHAWSSSNEQFF. The CDR3 DNA follows: TGTGCCAGCAGCCACGCCTGGTCCTCCTCCAATGAGCAGTTCTTC.

This clonotype was recorded many times. The V and J genes are TRBV6-5 and TRBJ2-7, with D tentatively TRBD2 (5 bases). The CDR3 spans 16 residues. Germline CDR1 MNHEY, CDR2 SVGAGI. Trimming shortened V by 0 bases and J by 2 bases, and 14 bases separated the two germline ends. This chain's CDR3 is CASSYSRASRAYEQYF. CDR3 coding DNA: TGTGCCAGCAGTTACTCCCGGGCTAGCAGAGCCTACGAGCAGTACTTC.

This clonotype was recorded many times. The genes are TRBV5-1 and TRBJ2-5; D possibly corresponds to TRBD2 (6 bases). CDR3 length equals 14 residues. The V gene's germline CDR1 is SGHRS and CDR2 YFSETQ. The ends were cut back, 1 base at V and 2 bases at J, with 9 bases in the middle. For the CDR3, the DNA is TGCGCCAGCAGCTTGTCCCGGGGGCAAGAGACCCAGTACTTC. This translates into CASSLSRGQETQYF. The full variable domain, completed using reference TRBV5-1 and TRBJ2-5, is KAGVTQTPRYLIKTRGQQVTLSCSPISGHRSVSWYQQTPGQGLQFLFEYFSETQRNKGNFPGRFSGRQFSNSRSEMNVSTLELGDSALYLCASSLSRGQETQYFGPGTRLLVL.

J is TRBJ1-3 and V is TRBV18, with 7 nucleotides matching TRBD1. Germline V gene lookup returns CDR1 KGHSH and CDR2 LQKENI. The CDR3 runs 14 residues. V dropped 6 bases and J dropped 3; count of bases not matched to a gene: 5. CDR3 protein: CASSPGQIGNTIYF. Here the CDR3 DNA reads TGTGCCAGCTCTCCGGGACAGATTGGAAACACCATATATTTT.

This clonotype appeared a few times. V usage is TRBV20-1 and J usage is TRBJ2-3, with 8 bases aligning to TRBD1. Germline-derived CDR1 and CDR2 are DFQATT and SNEGSKA (reference sequence). The CDR3 contains 15 residues. V lost 4 bases and J lost 2; bases outside the gene matches: 8. CDR3 coding DNA: TGCAGTGCTACGCGAGACAGGGGCTTCACAGATACGCAGTATTTT. Amino acid sequence: CSATRDRGFTDTQYF.

This clonotype appeared many times. The chain couples TRBV5-1 to TRBJ1-5, with D perhaps TRBD1 (5 bases). The CDR3 consists of 14 residues. Germline V CDR1 and CDR2: SGHRS, YFSETQ. V was clipped by 0 bases and J by 3 bases, with 7 bases between them. CDR3 coding DNA: TGCGCCAGCAGCTTGGGAGGGGACAATCAGCCCCAGCATTTT. This encodes CASSLGGDNQPQHF.

This clonotype was seen ten or more times. J is TRBJ2-5 and V is TRBV6-5, with 7 bases fitting TRBD2. Trimming removed 3 bases from V and 2 bases from J; junction bases left unmatched: 15. This CDR3 is built from 18 residues. CDR1 and CDR2 from the germline V gene are MNHEY and SVGAGI. As DNA, the CDR3 is TGTGCCAGCAGTTATAACCACCCAGCGGGGAAGCTACAAGAGACCCAGTACTTC. Residues: CASSYNHPAGKLQETQYF.

This clonotype was counted many times. V usage is TRBV7-2 and J usage is TRBJ2-2, with D unclear. This CDR3 has 15 residues. Per germline, CDR1 SGHTA and CDR2 FQGNSA. Trimming took 5 bases from V and 0 from J, leaving 10 bases between them. The CDR3 region is CASSVVIANTGELFF. CDR3 in DNA: TGTGCCAGCAGCGTAGTAATCGCGAACACCGGGGAGCTGTTTTTT.

There are many counts of this clonotype. The V call is TRBV6-5, the J call TRBJ2-7, with D perhaps TRBD1 or TRBD2 (5 bases each). CDR3 length: 15 residues. The germline V and J ends were trimmed by 4 bases and 0 bases, with 13 bases remaining between them. Germline CDR1 and CDR2: MNHEY and SVGAGI. The CDR3 nucleotides read TGTGCCAGCAGTTTATCCGGGACCTACTCCTACGAGCAGTACTTC. Its translation is CASSLSGTYSYEQYF.

This clonotype was seen many times. This chain links TRBV20-1 with TRBJ2-3, with D unresolved. Trimming shortened V by 2 bases and J by 2 bases, and 17 bases separated the two germline ends. Looked up from germline, CDR1 is DFQATT and CDR2 is SNEGSKA (reference sequence). CDR3 length: 16 residues. CDR3 coding DNA: TGCAGTGCTAGACTCCCTTGGGCCTCATCCACAGATACGCAGTATTTT. Encoded protein: CSARLPWASSTDTQYF.